These 21 T cell receptor beta chains originate from one sample sequenced in a study of blood T cell repertoires in COVID-19. Profiled with immunoSEQ multiplex PCR; TCRdb holds only in-frame clones, not every one. The data contain 400,000 to 500,000 clones, about 88% of them seen just once; the ten biggest clones take up around 1.5%. Material: PBMCs or T cells enriched from blood (not recorded which). Source of these receptors: a young woman who had been exposed to COVID-19.

This clone was detected only once. This rearrangement joins TRBV3-1 (or the pseudogene TRBV3-2) to TRBJ1-5; tentative D call: TRBD1 (5 bases). V was pared by 1 base and J by 0 bases, with 7 bases between. CDR1 and CDR2 from the germline V gene are LGHDT and YNNKEL (reference sequence). There are 15 residues in the CDR3. In nucleotides, the CDR3 is TGTGCCAGCAGCCAAGCGGGGGGTAGCAATCAGCCCCAGCATTTT. Encoded protein: CASSQAGGSNQPQHF.

As DNA, the CDR3 is TGCGCCAGCAGCCAAGATGGGCGTGGCGAGCAGTACTTC. This translates into CASSQDGRGEQYF. This chain joins TRBV4-1 and TRBJ2-7; D is undetermined. The CDR3 length is 13 residues. Germline V gene sequence: CDR1 MGHRA, CDR2 YSYEKL. The V end lost 0 bases, the J end lost 6 bases, and 9 bases lay between the germline ends.

This sequence joins TRBV11-2 and TRBJ2-7; TRBD1 aligns across 8 bases. The CDR3 covers 14 residues. The V gene's germline CDR1 is SGHAT and CDR2 FQNNGV. J gave up 3 bases and V 5 bases, and 6 bases lay outside the gene matches. This CDR3 reads CASSPGQGNYEQYF. The CDR3 DNA reads TGTGCCAGCAGCCCCGGACAGGGAAACTACGAGCAGTACTTC.

The chain links TRBV13 to TRBJ2-3, with D possibly matching TRBD2 (6 bases). Trimming removed 5 bases at V and 5 bases at J, with 14 bases between. The CDR3 extends over 14 amino acids. Per germline, CDR1 PRHDT and CDR2 FYEKMQ (reference sequence). CDR3 bases: TGTGCCAGCAGCCACCCTAGCGCCAAAGATACGCAGTATTTT. Encoded protein: CASSHPSAKDTQYF. Filled out from reference TRBV13 and TRBJ2-3, the complete variable domain reads AAGVIQSPRHLIKEKRETATLKCYPIPRHDTVYWYQQGPGQDPQFLISFYEKMQSDKGSIPDRFSAQQFSDYHSELNMSSLELGDSALYFCASSHPSAKDTQYFGPGTRLTVL.

The chain carries TRBV18 and TRBJ2-7; TRBD2 aligns across 9 bases. Germline CDR1 and CDR2: KGHSH and LQKENI. V lost 2 bases to trimming and J lost 2 bases; unmatched junction nucleotides: 4. The CDR3 covers 15 residues. CDR3 amino acids: CASSPMAGGAYEQYF. DNA of the CDR3: TGTGCCAGCTCACCAATGGCGGGGGGGGCCTACGAGCAGTACTTC.

The chain recombines TRBV6-2 or TRBV6-3 with TRBJ2-7; tentative D call: TRBD1 (5 bases). The CDR3 loop spans 12 amino acids. Trimming removed 0 bases at V and 6 bases at J, with 6 bases between. CDR1 MNHEY and CDR2 SVGEGT come from the germline V gene. In nucleotides, the CDR3 is TGTGCCAGCAGTTACTCGGGGCTCGAGCAGTACTTC. Translation: CASSYSGLEQYF.

This rearrangement joins TRBV10-2 to TRBJ2-7; D remains ambiguous. The CDR3 is 14 residues long. Germline V gene sequence: CDR1 WSHSY, CDR2 SAAADI. Trimming left V 0 bases short and J 2 bases short, with 8 bases between. The CDR3 coding sequence is TGCGCCAGCAGTGAGTCGGGCAGGACCTACGAGCAGTACTTC. Translating it yields CASSESGRTYEQYF.

The rearrangement joins TRBV19 to TRBJ2-5, with D possibly matching TRBD1 (6 bases). Trimming cost V 3 bases and J 2 bases, with 13 bases left between them. From germline, CDR1 is LNHDA and CDR2 SQIVND (reference sequence). The CDR3 loop spans 15 amino acids. Written as DNA, the CDR3 is TGTGCCAGTAGTATCGTGGGGACAAGACAAGAGACCCAGTACTTC. As protein: CASSIVGTRQETQYF.

V gene TRBV19 combines with J gene TRBJ2-7, with D possibly matching TRBD1 (6 bases). Germline V gene lookup returns CDR1 LNHDA and CDR2 SQIVND (reference sequence). The CDR3 has 17 amino acids. Trimming took 7 bases from V and 1 from J, leaving 23 bases between them. This chain's CDR3 is CASTAVGRGSGSYEQYF. The CDR3 bases are TGTGCCAGTACCGCCGTGGGCAGGGGATCGGGGTCCTACGAGCAGTACTTC.

On this clone: Germline and junction disagree at one end, which may indicate a read error. The J gene is TRBJ1-4, the V gene TRBV6-5; D is possibly TRBD1 (5 bases). Germline V CDR1 and CDR2: MNHEY, SVGAGI. The CDR3 is made up of 16 amino acids. The CDR3 spells CASNYGLGADNEKLFF. The CDR3 DNA follows: TGTGCCAGCAATTACGGCCTAGGGGCGGATAATGAAAAACTGTTTTTT.

The V and J genes are TRBV6-5 and TRBJ1-4; D perhaps matches TRBD1 (6 bases). This CDR3 region has 15 residues. Trimming removed 2 bases at V and 5 bases at J, with 12 bases between. CDR1 is MNHEY, CDR2 SVGAGI, per germline. CDR3 sequence: CASSYLGGPNEKLFF. The DNA for the CDR3 is TGTGCCAGCAGTTACCTCGGGGGGCCAAATGAAAAACTGTTTTTT.

V gene TRBV5-1 combines with J gene TRBJ2-2, with 8 bases identical to TRBD1. The junction had 1 base not matched to a gene; V was cut back by 0 bases and J by 0 bases. Germline V gene data show CDR1 as SGHRS and CDR2 as YFSETQ. There are 16 residues in the CDR3. CDR3 sequence reads: CASSLGTGTNTGELFF. CDR3 bases: TGCGCCAGCAGCTTGGGGACAGGGACGAACACCGGGGAGCTGTTTTTT.

V usage is TRBV7-2 and J usage is TRBJ2-6, with D possibly being TRBD2 (5 bases). Germline CDR1 SGHTA, CDR2 FQGNSA. V was cut by 3 bases and J by 0 bases, with 18 bases left in between. The CDR3 extends over 19 amino acids. The CDR3 is CASSLRVTRTDSGANVLTF. DNA for the CDR3: TGTGCCAGCAGCTTGAGGGTGACACGGACCGACTCTGGGGCCAACGTCCTGACTTTC.

The V call is TRBV27, the J call TRBJ1-5, with no clear D. CDR1 is MNHEY and CDR2 is SMNVEV in the germline V gene (reference sequence). V was clipped by 7 bases and J by 3 bases, with 10 bases between them. CDR3 size: 13 residues. The CDR3 DNA reads TGTGCCAGCACCTCAGGCACCAATCAGCCCCAGCATTTT. Its protein is CASTSGTNQPQHF.

This clone has just one count. This chain links TRBV7-2 with TRBJ2-5, with TRBD2 matching 9 bases. V shed 1 base and J 0 bases; nucleotides not matched to a gene: 3. The CDR3 runs 16 residues. Germline CDR1 SGHTA, CDR2 FQGNSA. The CDR3 spells CASSLGLAVYQETQYF. Written as DNA, the CDR3 is TGTGCCAGCAGCTTAGGACTAGCGGTGTACCAAGAGACCCAGTACTTC.

The sample holds one count of this clone. V usage is TRBV19 and J usage is TRBJ1-1, with D unresolved. The V end lost 1 base, the J end lost 4 bases, and 16 bases lay between the germline ends. Per germline, CDR1 LNHDA and CDR2 SQIVND (reference sequence). The CDR3 has 16 residues. CDR3 amino acids: CASSIVFGEGGTEAFF. The CDR3 region has the DNA TGTGCCAGTAGTATAGTTTTTGGCGAAGGAGGCACTGAAGCTTTCTTT.

The rearrangement uses TRBV7-9 and TRBJ1-1; the D is unclear. V was trimmed by 1 base and J by 4 bases, leaving 10 bases between them. The V gene's germline CDR1 is SEHNR and CDR2 FQNEAQ (reference sequence). The length of the CDR3 is 14 residues. The CDR3 loop is CASSLVTRGTEAFF. As DNA, the CDR3 is TGTGCCAGCAGCTTAGTAACCCGGGGCACTGAAGCTTTCTTT.

This chain links TRBV4-2 with TRBJ2-1, with TRBD2 matching 13 bases. V lost 1 base to trimming and J lost 10 bases; unmatched junction nucleotides: 10. The CDR3 runs 17 residues. Germline V gene lookup returns CDR1 LGHNA and CDR2 YNFKEQ. The CDR3 DNA sequence: TGTGCCAGCAGCCAAGTGGGAAGGACTAGCGGGAGAAACGAGCAGTTCTTC. Translation gives CASSQVGRTSGRNEQFF.

This chain links TRBV18 with TRBJ2-5, with TRBD1 as a possible D gene (6 bases). The CDR3 has 13 amino acids. Germline lookup yields CDR1 KGHSH and CDR2 LQKENI. Trimming cost V 3 bases and J 4 bases, with 9 bases left between them. CDR3 DNA: TGTGCCAGCTCACCTGTACAGGGAGAGACCCAGTACTTC. As protein: CASSPVQGETQYF.

The chain links TRBV6-6 to TRBJ2-7; D gene ambiguous. Germline V lookup: CDR1 MNHNY, CDR2 SVGAGI (reference sequence). This CDR3 has 15 amino acids. Trimming stripped 0 bases from V and 0 bases from J, with 9 bases between. The CDR3 DNA reads as TGTGCCAGCAGTTACTCGAGGCCAGACTCCTACGAGCAGTACTTC. Protein: CASSYSRPDSYEQYF.

The genes are TRBV30 and TRBJ2-5, with 10 bases lining up with TRBD2. V lost 1 base to trimming and J lost 6 bases; unmatched junction nucleotides: 14. CDR1 and CDR2 (germline): GTSNPN, SVGIG (reference sequence). This CDR3 contains 17 residues. CDR3 nucleotides: TGTGCCTGGAGTGACCGTACTATAGCGGGGGGCCGAAAGACCCAGTACTTC. It encodes CAWSDRTIAGGRKTQYF.